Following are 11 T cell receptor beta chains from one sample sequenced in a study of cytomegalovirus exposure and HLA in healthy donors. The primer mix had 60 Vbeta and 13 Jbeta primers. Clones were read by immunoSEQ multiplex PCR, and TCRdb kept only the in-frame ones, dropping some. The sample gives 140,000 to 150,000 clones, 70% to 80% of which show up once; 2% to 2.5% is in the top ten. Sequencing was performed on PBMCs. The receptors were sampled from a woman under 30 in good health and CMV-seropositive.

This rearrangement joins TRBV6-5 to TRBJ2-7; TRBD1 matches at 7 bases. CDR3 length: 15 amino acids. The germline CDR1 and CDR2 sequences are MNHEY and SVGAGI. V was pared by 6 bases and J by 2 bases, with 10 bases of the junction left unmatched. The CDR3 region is CASRVYRGGAYEQYF. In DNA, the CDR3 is TGTGCCAGCAGAGTCTACAGGGGCGGTGCCTACGAGCAGTACTTC.

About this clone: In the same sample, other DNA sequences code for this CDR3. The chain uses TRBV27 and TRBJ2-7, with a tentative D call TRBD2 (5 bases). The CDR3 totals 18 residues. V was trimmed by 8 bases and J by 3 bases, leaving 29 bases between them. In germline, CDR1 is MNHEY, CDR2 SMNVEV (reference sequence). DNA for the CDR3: TGTGCCAGCCAAACTTCAGCGGTTCTCCTGGGGTCAGGCTACGAGCAGTACTTC. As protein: CASQTSAVLLGSGYEQYF.

The CDR3 is CASSLLPSGGPYNEQFF. The CDR3 region has the DNA TGTGCCAGCAGTTTATTGCCAAGCGGGGGACCTTACAATGAGCAGTTCTTC. The V gene is TRBV27, the J gene TRBJ2-1; 8 bases align to TRBD2. CDR3 length: 17 residues. CDR1 is MNHEY, CDR2 SMNVEV, per germline (reference sequence). With V trimmed by 1 base and J by 4 bases, 9 bases remained unmatched.

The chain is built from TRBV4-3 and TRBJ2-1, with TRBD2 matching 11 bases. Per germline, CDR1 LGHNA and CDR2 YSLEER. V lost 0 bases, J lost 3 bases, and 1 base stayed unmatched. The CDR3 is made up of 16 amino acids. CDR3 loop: CASSQETSGVYNEQFF. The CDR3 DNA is TGCGCCAGCAGCCAAGAGACTAGCGGGGTCTACAATGAGCAGTTCTTC.

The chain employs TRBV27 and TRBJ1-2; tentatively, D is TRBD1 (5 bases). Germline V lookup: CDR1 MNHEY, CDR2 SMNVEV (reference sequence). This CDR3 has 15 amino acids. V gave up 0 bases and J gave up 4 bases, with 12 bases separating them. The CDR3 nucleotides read TGTGCCAGCAGTTTATCGATAGGACACATCTATGGCTACACCTTC. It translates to CASSLSIGHIYGYTF.

CDR3 sequence reads: CASSVGQSNTDTQYF. CDR3 nucleotides: TGTGCCAGCAGCGTGGGACAGTCAAACACAGATACGCAGTATTTT. The genes are TRBV9 and TRBJ2-3, with 7 bases lining up with TRBD1. With 2 bases clipped from V and 2 bases from J, the junction kept 5 bases outside the gene matches. Germline V gene data show CDR1 as SGDLS and CDR2 as YYNGEE. The CDR3 covers 15 residues.

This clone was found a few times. The CDR3 nucleotides are TGTGCCAGCAGCGACGGACAGACGAACACTGAAGCTTTCTTT. Protein product: CASSDGQTNTEAFF. This chain links TRBV9 with TRBJ1-1, with D possibly TRBD1 on 6 matching bases. CDR1 is SGDLS, CDR2 YYNGEE, per germline. The CDR3 is made up of 14 amino acids. With 3 bases removed from V and 1 base from J, the gap between germline ends came to 10 bases.

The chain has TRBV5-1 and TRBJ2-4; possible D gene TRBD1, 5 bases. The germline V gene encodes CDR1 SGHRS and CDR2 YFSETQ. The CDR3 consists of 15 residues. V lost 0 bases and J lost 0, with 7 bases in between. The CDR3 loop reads CASSLEGLAKNIQYF. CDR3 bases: TGCGCCAGCAGCTTGGAGGGGTTAGCCAAAAACATTCAGTACTTC. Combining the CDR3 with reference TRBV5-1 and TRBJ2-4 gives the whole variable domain KAGVTQTPRYLIKTRGQQVTLSCSPISGHRSVSWYQQTPGQGLQFLFEYFSETQRNKGNFPGRFSGRQFSNSRSEMNVSTLELGDSALYLCASSLEGLAKNIQYFGAGTRLSVL.

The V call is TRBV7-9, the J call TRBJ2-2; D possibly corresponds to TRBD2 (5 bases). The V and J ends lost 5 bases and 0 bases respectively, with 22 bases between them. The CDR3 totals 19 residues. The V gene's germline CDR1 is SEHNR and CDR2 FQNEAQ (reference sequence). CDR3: CASSILKDYPFPNTGELFF. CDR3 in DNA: TGTGCCAGCAGCATATTAAAAGACTACCCCTTCCCGAACACCGGGGAGCTGTTTTTT.

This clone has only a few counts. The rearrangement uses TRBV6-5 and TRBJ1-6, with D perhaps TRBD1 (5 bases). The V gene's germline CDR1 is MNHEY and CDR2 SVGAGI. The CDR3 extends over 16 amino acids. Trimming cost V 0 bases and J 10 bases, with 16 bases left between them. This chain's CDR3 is CASSYSRNRGGSPLHF. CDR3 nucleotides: TGTGCCAGCAGTTACTCGAGAAATAGGGGAGGATCACCCCTCCACTTT.

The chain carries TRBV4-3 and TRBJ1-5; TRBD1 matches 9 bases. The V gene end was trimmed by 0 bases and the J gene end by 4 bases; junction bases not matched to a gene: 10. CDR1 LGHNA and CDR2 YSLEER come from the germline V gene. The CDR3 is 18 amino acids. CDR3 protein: CASSQDLWGQGGNQPQHF. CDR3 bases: TGCGCCAGCAGCCAAGATCTTTGGGGACAGGGAGGAAATCAGCCCCAGCATTTT.